The source of this TCR beta chain is a study of cytomegalovirus exposure and HLA in healthy donors. Per the germline V gene, CDR1 is LNHDA and CDR2 is SQIVND (reference sequence). The CDR3 extends over 14 amino acids. V lost 4 bases to trimming and J lost 0 bases; unmatched junction nucleotides: 3. 60 Vbeta and 13 Jbeta primers were used in PCR. The table came from immunoSEQ multiplex PCR; TCRdb's copy has only in-frame clones and leaves some out. Of about 160,000 clones in the sample, about four fifths were seen once. The chain joins TRBV19 to TRBJ2-7; TRBD2 matches 7 bases. The source is a young man in good health and CMV-seronegative. Sequenced material: PBMCs. The CDR3 loop reads CASSTRTSSYEQYF. The DNA of the CDR3 is TGTGCCAGTAGTACCCGGACTAGCTCCTACGAGCAGTACTTC.